This is a list of T cell receptor beta chains from one sample in a study of T cell responses to AZD1222 COVID-19 vaccine. Here immunoSEQ multiplex PCR was the method, and the copy in TCRdb shows in-frame clones only, minus some. The sample lists 55,000 to 70,000 clones, about three quarters seen once, with roughly an eighth in the top ten. The source was peripheral blood, collected on day 0 of AZD1222 vaccination. These receptors were collected from an adult in good health. The CDR3 runs from the conserved cysteine through the conserved F or W. Only part of the rows carry a size: once, few, many, or a class if the clone is expanded.

j_gene: TRBJ2-3; abundance: NA; v_gene: TRBV9; CDR3aa: CASSVNRGGGRTDTQYF
j_gene: TRBJ1-5; abundance: once; v_gene: TRBV28; CDR3aa: CASSLIRAPQPQHF
j_gene: TRBJ1-2; abundance: NA; v_gene: TRBV5-1; CDR3aa: CASSRTGGRNYGYTF
j_gene: TRBJ2-7; abundance: NA; v_gene: TRBV5-1; CDR3aa: CASSTATPGYYEQYF
j_gene: TRBJ1-1; abundance: NA; v_gene: TRBV7-2; CDR3aa: CASSLWAGSLNTEAFF
j_gene: TRBJ1-2; abundance: NA; v_gene: TRBV19; CDR3aa: CASSIQTGSYGYTF
j_gene: TRBJ2-4; abundance: NA; v_gene: TRBV18; CDR3aa: CASSPRQGMNIQYF
j_gene: TRBJ1-4; abundance: NA; v_gene: TRBV19; CDR3aa: CASSNRDRFYNEKLFF
j_gene: TRBJ1-1; abundance: NA; v_gene: TRBV7-8; CDR3aa: CASSIDRGGEAFF
j_gene: TRBJ1-4; abundance: NA; v_gene: TRBV5-4; CDR3aa: CASSLAGTGGSEKLFF
j_gene: TRBJ2-5; abundance: NA; v_gene: TRBV19; CDR3aa: CASSPRDPGQETQYF
j_gene: TRBJ1-2; abundance: NA; v_gene: TRBV6-5; CDR3aa: CASRWGAGYGYTF
j_gene: TRBJ1-2; abundance: NA; v_gene: TRBV9; CDR3aa: CASSVGQGETYTF
j_gene: TRBJ1-2; abundance: NA; v_gene: TRBV6-1; CDR3aa: CASSETGPYGYTF
j_gene: TRBJ1-5; abundance: NA; v_gene: TRBV4-3; CDR3aa: CASSQDLTNQPQHF
j_gene: TRBJ1-6; abundance: NA; v_gene: TRBV19; CDR3aa: CASSTDRGHNSPLHF